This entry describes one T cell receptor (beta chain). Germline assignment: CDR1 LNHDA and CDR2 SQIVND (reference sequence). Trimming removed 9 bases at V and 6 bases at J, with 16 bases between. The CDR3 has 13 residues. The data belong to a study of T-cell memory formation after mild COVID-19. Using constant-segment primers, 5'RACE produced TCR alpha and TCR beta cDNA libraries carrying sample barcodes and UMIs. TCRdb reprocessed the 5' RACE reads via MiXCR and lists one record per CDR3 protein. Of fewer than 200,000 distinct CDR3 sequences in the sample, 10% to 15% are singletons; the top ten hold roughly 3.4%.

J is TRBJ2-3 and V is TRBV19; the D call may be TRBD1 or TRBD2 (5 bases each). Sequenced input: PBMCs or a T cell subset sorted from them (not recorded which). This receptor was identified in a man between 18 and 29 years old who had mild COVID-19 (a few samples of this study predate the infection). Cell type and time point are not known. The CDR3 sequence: CASQWGSGDTQYF. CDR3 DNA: TGTGCCAGCCAGTGGGGGTCGGGGGATACGCAGTATTTT.